This passage covers 32 T cell receptor beta chains from one sample sequenced in a study of CD8 T cells in Susac syndrome. cDNA came from roughly 0.5 to 1 ug RNA primed by random hexamers. TCRdb re-derived calls from the immunoSEQ multiplex PCR reads in MiXCR, one entry per CDR3 protein. Here the sample spans 85,000 to 90,000 distinct CDR3 sequences, roughly 91% being singletons. Sequencing was performed on CD8+ T cells from PBMCs. The origin of the receptors is a human donor in good health.

The gene calls are TRBV7-9 and TRBJ2-3; 8 positions match TRBD2. This CDR3 has 15 residues. J lost 7 bases, V lost 5 bases, and 11 bases had no gene match. Per germline, CDR1 SEHNR and CDR2 FQNEAQ (reference sequence). The CDR3 region has the DNA TGTGCCAGCAGCCGTCGAGACGTAGCGGGGAATACGCAGTATTTT. It encodes CASSRRDVAGNTQYF. The full variable domain, completed using reference TRBV7-9 and TRBJ2-3, is DTGVSQNPRHKITKRGQNVTFRCDPISEHNRLYWYRQTLGQGPEFLTYFQNEAQLEKSRLLSDRFSAERPKGSFSTLEIQRTEQGDSAMYLCASSRRDVAGNTQYFGPGTRLTVL.

This clonotype was counted once. The V call is TRBV27, the J call TRBJ2-3; possible D gene TRBD1, 5 bases. V lost 7 bases, J lost 1 base, and 15 bases lay in between. CDR1 is MNHEY and CDR2 is SMNVEV in the germline V gene (reference sequence). The CDR3 runs to 15 residues. Here the CDR3 reads CASTQGAWGTDTQYF. As DNA, the CDR3 is TGTGCCAGCACCCAAGGGGCTTGGGGCACAGATACGCAGTATTTT.

This chain uses TRBV20-1 with TRBJ2-3, with D unresolved. Germline V lookup: CDR1 DFQATT, CDR2 SNEGSKA (reference sequence). There are 13 residues in the CDR3. The V end was cut by 6 bases, the J end by 4 bases, with 14 bases between. This chain's CDR3 is CSASRAFADTQYF. CDR3 DNA: TGCAGTGCCTCCAGAGCGTTCGCAGATACGCAGTATTTT.

The CDR3 is CASSPSGLAGDEQFF. DNA for the CDR3: TGTGCCAGCAGCCCGTCGGGACTAGCGGGCGATGAGCAGTTCTTC. The rearrangement joins TRBV3-1 to TRBJ2-1, with 12 bases aligning to TRBD2. Per the germline V gene, CDR1 is LGHDT and CDR2 is YNNKEL (reference sequence). V shed 4 bases and J 8 bases; nucleotides not matched to a gene: 6. This CDR3 has 15 amino acids.

The chain employs TRBV7-9 and TRBJ2-5, with D possibly matching TRBD2 (5 bases). The CDR3 runs to 14 residues. Trimming took 5 bases from V and 1 from J, leaving 11 bases between them. CDR1 is SEHNR and CDR2 is FQNEAQ in the germline V gene (reference sequence). The CDR3, as DNA: TGTGCCAGCAGCCCAGGAGGTCTCCAAGAGACCCAGTACTTC. As protein: CASSPGGLQETQYF.

The J gene is TRBJ1-5, the V gene TRBV20-1; maybe TRBD1 (5 bases). Germline CDR1 and CDR2: DFQATT and SNEGSKA (reference sequence). V lost 5 bases, J lost 4 bases, and 9 bases lay in between. This CDR3 region has 12 residues. CDR3 protein: CSASGGNQPQHF. In DNA, the CDR3 is TGCAGTGCTTCTGGGGGAAATCAGCCCCAGCATTTT.

This clonotype was counted once. The chain links TRBV11-1 to TRBJ2-5, with a tentative D call TRBD1 (6 bases). Trimming stripped 6 bases from V and 5 bases from J, with 13 bases between. From germline, CDR1 is SGHAT and CDR2 FQDESV (reference sequence). This CDR3 comprises 13 residues. CDR3 protein: CASRTQGRETQYF. The CDR3 DNA is TGTGCCAGCAGAACACAGGGACGGGAGACCCAGTACTTC.

This chain joins TRBV5-6 and TRBJ1-1; no firm D call. The CDR3 has 14 amino acids. The V gene's germline CDR1 is SGHDT and CDR2 YYEEEE. Trimming removed 5 bases from V and 0 bases from J, with 11 bases in between. CDR3 DNA: TGTGCCAGCAGAGAGGGCAGTTTGAACACTGAAGCTTTCTTT. It translates to CASREGSLNTEAFF.

This chain uses TRBV3-1 with TRBJ2-2, with D perhaps TRBD2 (5 bases). With 0 bases removed from V and 0 bases from J, the gap between germline ends came to 23 bases. The CDR3 contains 21 residues. Germline V gene sequence: CDR1 LGHDT, CDR2 YNNKEL (reference sequence). The CDR3 bases are TGTGCCAGCAGCCAAGATTGGGTCCACGGGAAGGGAAGCCCGAACACCGGGGAGCTGTTTTTT. The encoded protein is CASSQDWVHGKGSPNTGELFF.

The J gene is TRBJ2-7, the V gene TRBV5-4, with 8 bases fitting TRBD2. CDR3 length equals 13 residues. J gave up 6 bases and V 4 bases, and 6 bases lay outside the gene matches. Germline CDR1 SGHNT, CDR2 YYREEE (reference sequence). CDR3 bases: TGTGCCAGCAGCCCGGGGGGGGTTAGCGAGCAGTACTTC. Protein: CASSPGGVSEQYF.

The J gene is TRBJ1-1, the V gene TRBV30; 10 bases map to TRBD1. Trimming took 7 bases from V and 4 from J; bases not matched to a gene: 12. Germline values: CDR1 GTSNPN, CDR2 SVGIG (reference sequence). CDR3 length equals 15 residues. In nucleotides, the CDR3 is TGTGCCTCCCGGGACAGGGGACCCCGAGGCACTGAAGCTTTCTTT. It encodes CASRDRGPRGTEAFF.

The rearrangement joins TRBV30 to TRBJ1-2; TRBD1 matches 10 bases. The germline V gene encodes CDR1 GTSNPN and CDR2 SVGIG (reference sequence). Losses at the gene ends were 0 bases for V and 4 bases for J; bases not matched to a gene: 11. There are 17 residues in the CDR3. CDR3 bases: TGTGCCTGGAGTGTACACGACAGGGGGCCTTATTTCTATGGCTACACCTTC. Its protein product is CAWSVHDRGPYFYGYTF.

This chain joins TRBV27 and TRBJ2-4; 9 bases map to TRBD2. Germline V gene lookup returns CDR1 MNHEY and CDR2 SMNVEV (reference sequence). CDR3 size: 15 residues. V lost 5 bases and J lost 7; bases outside the gene matches: 9. CDR3 protein: CASSQPSGEGNIQYF. Written as DNA, the CDR3 is TGTGCCAGCAGTCAACCTAGCGGGGAGGGGAACATTCAGTACTTC.

V and J are TRBV4-2 and TRBJ1-5; D gene ambiguous. The germline V gene has CDR1 LGHNA and CDR2 YNFKEQ. V was trimmed by 4 bases and J by 4 bases, leaving 8 bases between them. The CDR3 consists of 13 residues. The CDR3 DNA follows: TGTGCCAGCAGCCCATGGGAGAATCAGCCCCAGCATTTT. This translates into CASSPWENQPQHF.

V gene TRBV20-1 combines with J gene TRBJ1-1, with no clear D. The V end lost 5 bases, the J end lost 0 bases, and 7 bases lay between the germline ends. Germline loops: CDR1 DFQATT, CDR2 SNEGSKA (reference sequence). The CDR3 spans 12 residues. The DNA of the CDR3 is TGCAGTGCTCCGACACTGAACACTGAAGCTTTCTTT. It is translated as CSAPTLNTEAFF.

The chain combines TRBV7-6 with TRBJ2-7, with D possibly matching TRBD1 (6 bases). The CDR3 consists of 13 residues. V dropped 1 base and J dropped 3 bases, with 7 bases sitting between them. Germline V gene data show CDR1 as SGHVS and CDR2 as FNYEAQ. The CDR3 DNA reads as TGTGCCAGCAGCTTAGAGGGGGACTACGAGCAGTACTTC. It is translated as CASSLEGDYEQYF.

The rearrangement links TRBV6-6 to TRBJ1-2; D unclear. V was shortened by 2 bases and J by 8 bases, with 15 bases between the two germline ends. Germline loops: CDR1 MNHNY, CDR2 SVGAGI (reference sequence). The CDR3 is 14 residues long. The DNA for the CDR3 is TGTGCCAGCAGTTACGGACCGTTTGATAGAGGCTACACCTTC. This codes for CASSYGPFDRGYTF.

The chain carries TRBV5-6 and TRBJ1-2; D is uncertain. The CDR3 is 13 residues long. The germline V gene has CDR1 SGHDT and CDR2 YYEEEE. The V and J ends lost 2 bases and 4 bases respectively, with 9 bases between them. CDR3 coding DNA: TGTGCCAGCAGCTTTGTCAGTTCCTATGGCTACACCTTC. The encoded protein is CASSFVSSYGYTF.

This chain uses TRBV4-2 with TRBJ1-2; 9 nucleotides agree with TRBD1. Trimming took 3 bases from V and 4 from J; bases not matched to a gene: 6. The CDR3 is 15 residues long. CDR1 and CDR2 (germline): LGHNA, YNFKEQ. In DNA form, the CDR3 reads TGTGCCAGCAGCCATCAGACAGGGGGGACCTATGGCTACACCTTC. As protein: CASSHQTGGTYGYTF.

The chain carries TRBV6-5 and TRBJ2-7; tentatively, D is TRBD1 (5 bases). Trimming took 0 bases from V and 6 from J, leaving 12 bases between them. CDR3 length: 14 residues. From germline, CDR1 is MNHEY and CDR2 SVGAGI. The CDR3 nucleotides are TGTGCCAGCAGTTACTCGGGGCAGGCACTCGAGCAGTACTTC. Its protein is CASSYSGQALEQYF.

This sequence joins TRBV9 and TRBJ2-3; D remains unclear. CDR1 and CDR2 from the germline V gene are SGDLS and YYNGEE. V shed 0 bases and J shed 2 bases, with 10 bases lying between them. This CDR3 contains 15 residues. The CDR3 region has the DNA TGTGCCAGCAGCGTAGACGGAGACCTCACAGATACGCAGTATTTT. Amino acid sequence: CASSVDGDLTDTQYF.

The CDR3 protein is CASILTDTQYF. In DNA form, the CDR3 reads TGTGCCAGCATACTCACAGATACGCAGTATTTT. The chain recombines TRBV11-2 with TRBJ2-3, with unresolved D. CDR3 length: 11 amino acids. Trimming cost V 7 bases and J 2 bases, with 4 bases left between them. Germline V gene lookup returns CDR1 SGHAT and CDR2 FQNNGV.

The V call is TRBV5-1, the J call TRBJ2-1; no clear D. CDR1 SGHRS and CDR2 YFSETQ come from the germline V gene. CDR3 length: 13 residues. The germline V and J ends were trimmed by 5 bases and 0 bases, with 6 bases remaining between them. CDR3 nucleotides: TGCGCCAGCAGTTTCATCTCCTACAATGAGCAGTTCTTC. Protein product: CASSFISYNEQFF. The full variable domain, with the rest looked up from reference TRBV5-1 and TRBJ2-1, is KAGVTQTPRYLIKTRGQQVTLSCSPISGHRSVSWYQQTPGQGLQFLFEYFSETQRNKGNFPGRFSGRQFSNSRSEMNVSTLELGDSALYLCASSFISYNEQFFGPGTRLTVL.

The J gene is TRBJ1-6, the V gene TRBV6-2 or TRBV6-3; D perhaps matches TRBD1 (6 bases). V shed 2 bases and J shed 10 bases, with 18 bases lying between them. The CDR3 sequence is 16 residues long. From germline, CDR1 is MNHEY and CDR2 SVGEGT. This CDR3 is CASSYVGGRVGSPLHF. CDR3 sequence (DNA): TGTGCCAGCAGTTACGTCGGGGGGCGAGTAGGATCACCCCTCCACTTT.

This clonotype is a singleton in its sample. This chain uses TRBV7-3 with TRBJ2-7; the match to TRBD1 covers 7 bases. Trimming removed 1 base from V and 6 bases from J; junction bases left unmatched: 6. Germline CDR1 SGHTA, CDR2 FQGTGA. This CDR3 spans 14 amino acids. The CDR3 loop is CASSLIGGSGEQYF. The CDR3 nucleotides are TGTGCCAGCAGCTTAATAGGGGGCTCGGGCGAGCAGTACTTC.

This clonotype has a single count. The V call is TRBV7-3, the J call TRBJ2-1; no reliable D call. Germline-derived CDR1 and CDR2 are SGHTA and FQGTGA. Trimming cost V 1 base and J 0 bases, with 7 bases left between them. The CDR3 is 15 residues long. The CDR3, as DNA: TGTGCCAGCAGCTTAAACCCGAGCTCCTACAATGAGCAGTTCTTC. It codes for CASSLNPSSYNEQFF. The full variable domain, its missing parts supplied by reference TRBV7-3 and TRBJ2-1, is GAGVSQTPSNKVTEKGKYVELRCDPISGHTALYWYRQSLGQGPEFLIYFQGTGAADDSGLPNDRFFAVRPEGSVSTLKIQRTERGDSAVYLCASSLNPSSYNEQFFGPGTRLTVL.

V and J are TRBV2 and TRBJ2-5; 8 nucleotides align to TRBD1. V was clipped by 3 bases and J by 2 bases; unmatched bases: 8. The CDR3 loop spans 16 amino acids. Per germline, CDR1 SNHLY and CDR2 FYNNEI. DNA for the CDR3: TGTGCCAGCAGTGACCTCGGACAGGGACAACAAGAGACCCAGTACTTC. It yields the protein CASSDLGQGQQETQYF. Full variable domain (missing parts from reference TRBV2 and TRBJ2-5): EPEVTQTPSHQVTQMGQEVILRCVPISNHLYFYWYRQILGQKVEFLVSFYNNEISEKSEIFDDQFSVERPDGSNFTLKIRSTKLEDSAMYFCASSDLGQGQQETQYFGPGTRLLVL.

V and J are TRBV20-1 and TRBJ1-5; D remains ambiguous. Germline CDR1 reads DFQATT; CDR2 reads SNEGSKA (reference sequence). Trimming stripped 2 bases from V and 2 bases from J, with 10 bases between. This CDR3 is 14 amino acids long. This CDR3 reads CSARRGFGNQPQHF. The DNA of the CDR3 is TGCAGTGCTAGACGCGGTTTTGGCAATCAGCCCCAGCATTTT.

The chain combines TRBV20-1 with TRBJ2-1; tentative D call: TRBD2 (5 bases). CDR1 and CDR2 (germline): DFQATT, SNEGSKA (reference sequence). The CDR3 runs to 15 residues. Trimming took off 5 bases at V and 0 bases at J, with 14 bases between the two ends. The CDR3 coding sequence is TGCAGTGCTTTACCCCGGGAAAGCTCCTACAATGAGCAGTTCTTC. Protein: CSALPRESSYNEQFF.

The chain combines TRBV15 with TRBJ2-5; 9 bases agree with TRBD2. Germline V gene lookup returns CDR1 LNHNV and CDR2 YYDKDF (reference sequence). The CDR3 contains 18 residues. The J segment lost 1 base and the V segment lost 0 bases, leaving 9 bases of the junction unmatched. In nucleotides, the CDR3 is TGTGCCACCAGCAGAGATGGAAGGCGGGGGGGCCCCCAAGAGACCCAGTACTTC. It specifies CATSRDGRRGGPQETQYF.

The chain couples TRBV7-2 to TRBJ2-3; D remains unclear. This CDR3 is built from 13 residues. The germline gives CDR1 SGHTA, CDR2 FQGNSA. V lost 1 base, J lost 14 bases, and 16 bases lay in between. CDR3: CASSLGAPLEPYF. CDR3 nucleotides: TGTGCCAGCAGCTTAGGGGCCCCTCTCGAGCCGTATTTT.

V is TRBV5-6 and J is TRBJ1-1, with no clear D. From germline, CDR1 is SGHDT and CDR2 YYEEEE. V gave up 3 bases and J gave up 2 bases, with 8 bases separating them. The CDR3 is made up of 13 amino acids. The CDR3 DNA is TGTGCCAGCAGCTCGGGGTTCAACACTGAAGCTTTCTTT. As protein: CASSSGFNTEAFF.